The rows below give T cell receptor beta chains drawn from one sample of a study of memory CD4+ T cells and cytomegalovirus serostatus. The assay was immunoSEQ multiplex PCR, and TCRdb's table has in-frame clones only and misses some. The table shows some 44,000 clones, with around four fifths occurring only once. The sequenced sample was memory CD4+ T cells from blood. These receptors came from an adult in good health and CMV-seronegative. CDR3s include the opening cysteine and the closing phenylalanine or tryptophan. A D gene is named only where the DNA matches it firmly. Rows give clone size only sometimes, using once, few, many, or a class for an expanded clone.

TRBJ1-6,TRBV29-1,-,13,-,TGCAGCGTTGAATCCGGGCCGGGGTCACCCCTCCACTTT,CSVESGPGSPLHF
TRBJ1-2,TRBV5-5,-,13,-,TGTGCCAGCAGCCCCGGGACTTCTTATGGCTACACCTTC,CASSPGTSYGYTF
TRBJ2-7,TRBV29-1,-,12,-,TGCAGCGTCAATGACGGGTCCTACGAGCAGTACTTC,CSVNDGSYEQYF
TRBJ2-1,TRBV4-2,TRBD1,19,-,TGTGCCAGCAGCCCAGCCGGGACAGAAATCCTGAGGGTGGGCAATGAGCAGTTCTTC,CASSPAGTEILRVGNEQFF
TRBJ1-2,TRBV10-3,TRBD1,14,-,TGTGCCATCAGTGGGTCGACAGGGGCCAATGGCTACACCTTC,CAISGSTGANGYTF
TRBJ1-2,TRBV7-8,-,14,-,TGTGCCAGCAGCTTAGCAGTAGCCAACTATGGCTACACCTTC,CASSLAVANYGYTF
TRBJ2-3,TRBV2,TRBD1,15,-,TGTGCCAGCAGTGGAGGGACAGTAAACACAGATACGCAGTATTTT,CASSGGTVNTDTQYF
TRBJ1-4,TRBV18,TRBD1,15,-,TGTGCCAGCTCAACCCCGGGACAGGGTAATGAAAAACTGTTTTTT,CASSTPGQGNEKLFF
TRBJ1-5,TRBV2,-,14,-,TGTGCCTCCAAGAGGGAGTTGGGAAATCAGCCCCAGCATTTT,CASKRELGNQPQHF
TRBJ2-3,TRBV2,TRBD2,16,-,TGTGCCAGCAGTGAGAGTGCTAGCGGGGGTGGAGATACGCAGTATTTT,CASSESASGGGDTQYF
TRBJ1-1,TRBV7-2,-,14,-,TGTGCCAGCAGCTTAGTCGCTCTAGGCACTGAAGCTTTCTTT,CASSLVALGTEAFF
TRBJ2-3,TRBV7-8,TRBD2,17,-,TGTGCCAGCAGCACCCGACTAGCGGAGAAAAGCACAGATACGCAGTATTTT,CASSTRLAEKSTDTQYF
TRBJ1-6,TRBV7-8,TRBD1,15,few,TGTGCCAGCAGCTATGGACAGGCGCAGGATTCACCCCTCCACTTT,CASSYGQAQDSPLHF
TRBJ2-1,TRBV28,TRBD2,18,-,TGTGCCAGCAGTTTTACTCCATCAGCTAGCGGGGGGGCCTATGAGCAGTTCTTC,CASSFTPSASGGAYEQFF
TRBJ1-1,TRBV5-4,-,15,once,TGTGCCAGCAGCTTATTTGGCAGCTTAAACACTGAAGCTTTCTTT,CASSLFGSLNTEAFF
TRBJ2-2,TRBV7-3,-,16,-,TGTGCCAGCAGCGCATTTTTTCCCCCGGTCTTCGGGGAGCTGTTTTTT,CASSAFFPPVFGELFF
TRBJ2-1,TRBV7-8,-,15,-,TGTGCCAGCAGCTTCTCCGGGGGGCACGGGAATGAGCAGTTCTTC,CASSFSGGHGNEQFF
TRBJ1-4,TRBV4-1,-,17,-,TGCGCCAGCAGCCTAACGGGACGGGGCACAACTAATGAAAAACTGTTTTTT,CASSLTGRGTTNEKLFF
TRBJ2-6,TRBV6-5,-,15,few,TGTGCCAGCACCGTAACAGGACCTGGGGCCAACGTCCTGACTTTC,CASTVTGPGANVLTF
TRBJ1-2,TRBV5-1,-,12,-,TGCGCCAGCAGCTTGGCGCTAGAAAGCTACACCTTC,CASSLALESYTF
TRBJ1-1,TRBV18,-,12,few,TGTGCCAGCTCACCACGGACAGATGAAGCTTTCTTT,CASSPRTDEAFF
TRBJ2-5,TRBV9,TRBD2,16,-,TGTGCCAGCAGCGTAGCAACTAGCGGGGGTCAAGAGACCCAGTACTTC,CASSVATSGGQETQYF
TRBJ2-3,TRBV27,TRBD1,14,-,TGTGCCAGCAGTCGCGACAGGGGGGCAGATACGCAGTATTTT,CASSRDRGADTQYF
TRBJ1-4,TRBV4-1,TRBD1,17,-,TGCGCCAGCAGCCAAGGTTATAGCGGGACAGCTAATGAAAAACTGTTTTTT,CASSQGYSGTANEKLFF
TRBJ1-5,TRBV5-5,-,16,-,TGTGCCAGCAGCCCAACCTCTACAGGGCAGGGACAGCCCCAGCATTTT,CASSPTSTGQGQPQHF
TRBJ2-2,TRBV2,-,15,-,TGTGCCAGCAGTGAAGTCGGGGGGAACACCGGGGAGCTGTTTTTT,CASSEVGGNTGELFF
TRBJ2-1,TRBV10-3,TRBD2,18,few,TGTGCCATCAGCGGTGCTAGCGGGGGGGGTAGCTCCTACAATGAGCAGTTCTTC,CAISGASGGGSSYNEQFF
TRBJ2-7,TRBV18,TRBD1,15,few,TGTGCCAGCTCACTTGGACAGGATACTCCCTACGAGCAGTACTTC,CASSLGQDTPYEQYF
TRBJ1-2,TRBV15,TRBD1,17,-,TGTGCCACCAGCAGAGATCTGCCGGGACAGGGGCTTTGGGGCTACACCTTC,CATSRDLPGQGLWGYTF
TRBJ2-1,TRBV27,TRBD2,14,-,TGTGCCAGCAGTTTGGCGGGGGCCTACAATGAGCAGTTCTTC,CASSLAGAYNEQFF
TRBJ1-2,TRBV6-5,-,14,-,TGTGCCAGCCGACTCCTGGCCGGAGACTATGGCTACACCTTC,CASRLLAGDYGYTF
TRBJ1-1,TRBV18,-,12,once,TGTGCCAGCTCACCACAGACCCGTGAAGCTTTCTTT,CASSPQTREAFF
TRBJ1-5,TRBV7-2,-,15,-,TGTGCCAGCAGCCTTACGTCCAGGGGCAATCAGCCCCAGCATTTT,CASSLTSRGNQPQHF
TRBJ1-2,TRBV12-2,-,14,-,TGTGCAAGTCATTCCCGGGGGCTCGGTTACGGCTACACCTTC,CASHSRGLGYGYTF
TRBJ1-4,TRBV2,-,13,-,TGTGCCAGCAGTGAAGACACCACGGAAAAACTGTTTTTT,CASSEDTTEKLFF
TRBJ2-7,TRBV2,TRBD2,14,-,TGTGCCAGCAGTGCCGGGCGGGAGGCCTACGAGCAGTACTTC,CASSAGREAYEQYF
TRBJ2-2,TRBV7-8,-,18,-,TGTGCCAGCAGCCTTAGGTTCTCAGGCACCGCGGTCACCGGGGAGCTGTTTTTT,CASSLRFSGTAVTGELFF
TRBJ1-6,TRBV5-8,-,17,-,TGTGCCAGCAGCATAGAGTCGGCGGGTGCCGGGAATTCACCCCTCCACTTT,CASSIESAGAGNSPLHF
TRBJ2-2,TRBV5-6,-,16,-,TGTGCCAGCAGCTTGGGTTGGGGGCCAGGGACCGGGGAGCTGTTTTTT,CASSLGWGPGTGELFF
TRBJ2-5,TRBV2,TRBD2,15,-,TGTGCCAGCAGTCGAGCTAGCGGCCGGGAAGAGACCCAGTACTTC,CASSRASGREETQYF
TRBJ1-5,TRBV7-9,TRBD1,17,-,TGTGCCAGCAGCGCGGGACAGGACCCTTATAGCAATCAGCCCCAGCATTTT,CASSAGQDPYSNQPQHF
TRBJ1-2,TRBV6-1,TRBD1,14,-,TGTGCCAGCAGTGAAGCTGGGGGACAGTATGGCTACACCTTC,CASSEAGGQYGYTF
TRBJ1-4,TRBV6-1,-,15,-,TGTGCCAGCAGTGACAGGTCTGGGGGAGAGGAAAAACTGTTTTTT,CASSDRSGGEEKLFF
TRBJ1-1,TRBV18,-,15,-,TGTGCCAGCTCACTTACCAGGATAATGAACACTGAAGCTTTCTTT,CASSLTRIMNTEAFF
TRBJ1-3,TRBV5-5,-,16,medium-sized,TGTGCCAGCAGCTTGGCCGGGACAAACTCTGGAAACACCATATATTTT,CASSLAGTNSGNTIYF
TRBJ1-6,TRBV5-4,TRBD1,15,-,TGTGCCAGCAGCTTGGGGCAGGGGGCAGATTCACCCCTCCACTTT,CASSLGQGADSPLHF
TRBJ1-1,TRBV14,-,13,-,TGTGCCAGCAGCCAAGGAGGGTGGGTTGAAGCTTTCTTT,CASSQGGWVEAFF
TRBJ2-1,TRBV6-5,TRBD2,15,few,TGTGCCAGTTCGGCCGTGGCGGGGGGTTCGCATGAGCAGTTCTTC,CASSAVAGGSHEQFF
TRBJ1-1,TRBV29-1,-,12,-,TGCAGCGCTGGGACGGCGAACACTGAAGCTTTCTTT,CSAGTANTEAFF
TRBJ1-1,TRBV5-8,-,13,-,TGTGCCAGCAGCTTGAGGATTAACACTGAAGCTTTCTTT,CASSLRINTEAFF
TRBJ1-3,TRBV18,-,16,once,TGTGCCAGCTCACCTTCGACCCCCGGTTCTGGAAACACCATATATTTT,CASSPSTPGSGNTIYF